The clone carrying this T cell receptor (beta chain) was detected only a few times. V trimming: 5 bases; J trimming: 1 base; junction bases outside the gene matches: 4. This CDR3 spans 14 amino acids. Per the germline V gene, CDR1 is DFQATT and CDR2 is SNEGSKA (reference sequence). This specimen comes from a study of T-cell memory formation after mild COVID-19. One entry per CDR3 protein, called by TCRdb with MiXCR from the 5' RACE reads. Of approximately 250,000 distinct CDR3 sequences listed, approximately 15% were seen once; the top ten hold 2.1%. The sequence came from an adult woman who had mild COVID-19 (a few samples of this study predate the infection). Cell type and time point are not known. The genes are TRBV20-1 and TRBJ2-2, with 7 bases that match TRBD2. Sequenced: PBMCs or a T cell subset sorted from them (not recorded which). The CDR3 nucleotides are TGCAGTGCTGGGGGACTAAGGAACACCGGGGAGCTGTTTTTT. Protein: CSAGGLRNTGELFF.